The rows below give T cell receptor beta chains drawn from one sample of a study of OX40 agonist ivuxolimab in advanced cancers. Profiling relied on immunoSEQ multiplex PCR, and the TCRdb table lists in-frame clones only, not all of them. The table includes tens of thousands of clones, approximately 86% detected once. The sequences come from CD4+ or CD8+ T cells sorted from blood, collected in a trial of the OX40 agonist ivuxolimab. These receptor sequences come from an adult with an advanced solid tumor such as melanoma, head and neck, liver or kidney cancer. CDR3s include the opening cysteine and the closing phenylalanine or tryptophan. Each record gives: V gene, D gene, J gene, CDR3 DNA, CDR3 protein. The D gene is left open where the match is weak.

TRBV28	-	TRBJ1-2	TGTGCCAGCAGTGCCGGGACGGAAACCTATGGCTACACCTTC	CASSAGTETYGYTF
TRBV9	-	TRBJ2-7	TGTGCCAGCAGCGCAGCCGGGTCCCTTAGCCACGAGCAGTACTTC	CASSAAGSLSHEQYF
TRBV7-9	-	TRBJ1-3	TGTGCCAGCAGCTTAGTCAGCAACACCATATATTTT	CASSLVSNTIYF
TRBV28	-	TRBJ1-1	TGTGCCAGCGGCTCGGGTGGGCCGCGAAAGACTGAAGCTTTCTTT	CASGSGGPRKTEAFF
TRBV28	TRBD1	TRBJ1-1	TGTGCCAGCAGTTCGGGACAGGGGTTCCTGAACACTGAAGCTTTCTTT	CASSSGQGFLNTEAFF
TRBV19	TRBD1	TRBJ1-1	TGTGCCAGTAGTACACTAGCCGGGACAGTGAACACTGAAGCTTTCTTT	CASSTLAGTVNTEAFF
TRBV5-1	-	TRBJ2-5	TGCGCCAGCAGCTTGGCGGTTCAGTATTTCGGGAGCACCGAAGAGACCCAGTACTTC	CASSLAVQYFGSTEETQYF
TRBV15	-	TRBJ2-4	TGTGCCACCAGCACCGCCGGGGGTCTACTAGCCAAAAACATTCAGTACTTC	CATSTAGGLLAKNIQYF
TRBV6-1	-	TRBJ2-7	TGTGCCAGCAGTGAACGGTCCACCATCCTCTTC	CASSERSTILF
TRBV7-3	-	TRBJ2-1	TGTGCCAGCAGCTTAAATAGCGGAAGCTCCTACAATGAGCAGTTCTTC	CASSLNSGSSYNEQFF
TRBV6-4	TRBD1	TRBJ1-5	TGTGCCAGCAGTGACCCAGTCTCCCCAGGACAGGGCACGAGTGGGCCCCAGCATTTT	CASSDPVSPGQGTSGPQHF
TRBV11-2	-	TRBJ1-2	TGTGCCAGCAGCTTAAACAGGGCAGACTATGGCTACACCTTC	CASSLNRADYGYTF
TRBV2	-	TRBJ1-1	TGTGCCAGCTTGGTCGGACAGTTCACTGAAGCTTTCTTT	CASLVGQFTEAFF
TRBV7-9	-	TRBJ2-7	TGTGCCAGCAGCTTCGCCGGGGGCATGAACGAGCAGTACTTC	CASSFAGGMNEQYF
TRBV27	TRBD2	TRBJ2-7	TGTGCCAGCAGTTGGACCGGGACTAGCAGCCCATCCTACGAGCAGTACTTC	CASSWTGTSSPSYEQYF
TRBV7-9	-	TRBJ2-1	TGTGCCAGCAGCTTAGCAGGGGTGAGTGAGCAGTTCTTC	CASSLAGVSEQFF
TRBV19	TRBD2	TRBJ2-5	TGTGCCAGTCGCACGGGAGGAGGAGAGACCCAGTACTTC	CASRTGGGETQYF
TRBV30	-	TRBJ1-1	TGTGCCTGGAAGGCAGAATTGAACACTGAAGCTTTCTTT	CAWKAELNTEAFF
TRBV5-1	TRBD2	TRBJ2-5	TGCGCCAGCAGCTTGAGGCCTAGCGGCCAAGAGACCCAGTACTTC	CASSLRPSGQETQYF
TRBV4-1	TRBD1	TRBJ1-5	TGCGCCAGCAGCCCTGGCCGGATACAGGGGAGAGTTCAGCCCCAGCATTTT	CASSPGRIQGRVQPQHF
TRBV25-1	TRBD1	TRBJ2-7	TGTGCCAGCAGTAAACCCCAGGACAGGGGGTACGAGCAGTACTTC	CASSKPQDRGYEQYF
TRBV2	-	TRBJ2-2	TGTGCCAGCAGTGAAGACAGTCTGAAGAACACCGGGGAGCTGTTTTTT	CASSEDSLKNTGELFF
TRBV19	TRBD2	TRBJ2-3	TGTGCCAGTAGTTCCCGGGGGCTAGCGGGAACCGCAGATACGCAGTATTTT	CASSSRGLAGTADTQYF
TRBV7-3	TRBD2	TRBJ2-1	TGTGCCAGCAGCTTAGGGTCGGGAGGGCCAAGGTACAATGAGCAGTTCTTC	CASSLGSGGPRYNEQFF
TRBV14	TRBD2	TRBJ2-2	TGTGCCAGCAGCCAACTAGCGGGGCACACCGGGGAGCTGTTTTTT	CASSQLAGHTGELFF
TRBV29-1	TRBD1	TRBJ2-3	TGCAGCGTTGACCAGACAGGGACAGATACGCAGTATTTT	CSVDQTGTDTQYF